What follows are 5 T cell receptor beta chains derived from one specimen sequenced in a study of blood T cell repertoires in COVID-19. Sequencing was performed with immunoSEQ multiplex PCR; in TCRdb, only in-frame clones are kept and a portion is missing. The data contain about 83,000 clones, about 88% of them singletons. The specimen was peripheral blood. These receptors were taken from an elderly woman with active or convalescent COVID-19.

V usage is TRBV5-4 and J usage is TRBJ1-2; 8 nucleotides align to TRBD1. This CDR3 is 15 amino acids long. Germline V gene data show CDR1 as SGHNT and CDR2 as YYREEE (reference sequence). The junction had 11 bases not matched to a gene; V was cut back by 2 bases and J by 8 bases. For the CDR3, the DNA is TGTGCCAGCAGCTTAATCCGGACAGGGACCCTAGGCTACACCTTC. Amino acids: CASSLIRTGTLGYTF.

This chain joins TRBV7-2 and TRBJ1-1; 9 nucleotides line up with TRBD1. From germline, CDR1 is SGHTA and CDR2 FQGNSA. J gave up 4 bases and V 5 bases, and 8 bases lay outside the gene matches. This CDR3 spans 15 amino acids. This CDR3 is CASSTGTGRSTEAFF. CDR3 DNA sequence: TGTGCCAGCAGCACTGGGACAGGGAGGTCCACTGAAGCTTTCTTT.

The chain is built from TRBV28 and TRBJ2-3; 8 bases are a match to TRBD2. J was trimmed by 2 bases and V by 5 bases; bases with no gene match: 9. This CDR3 comprises 16 residues. Germline CDR1 MDHEN, CDR2 SYDVKM. CDR3 DNA: TGTGCCAGCAGTCGAAATCGGGGGGGCCCCACAGATACGCAGTATTTT. Translated, it gives CASSRNRGGPTDTQYF.

V usage is TRBV7-2 and J usage is TRBJ1-2, with D maybe TRBD1 (5 bases). The CDR3 covers 14 residues. Germline-derived CDR1 and CDR2 are SGHTA and FQGNSA. V gave up 1 base and J gave up 5 bases, with 11 bases separating them. CDR3 residues: CASSLGGGLYGYTF. The CDR3 DNA sequence: TGTGCCAGCAGCTTAGGGGGGGGTCTTTATGGCTACACCTTC.

The chain combines TRBV30 with TRBJ1-1; D may be TRBD1 (6 bases). V lost 8 bases and J lost 1, with 11 bases in between. Germline V gene sequence: CDR1 GTSNPN, CDR2 SVGIG (reference sequence). The CDR3 loop spans 12 amino acids. The CDR3 bases are TGTGCCAGGGGGACGGGGAACACTGAAGCTTTCTTT. As protein: CARGTGNTEAFF. The whole variable domain, filled in from reference TRBV30 and TRBJ1-1, reads SQTIHQWPATLVQPVGSPLSLECTVEGTSNPNLYWYRQAAGRGLQLLFYSVGIGQISSEVPQNLSASRPQDRQFILSSKKLLLSDSGFYLCARGTGNTEAFFGQGTRLTVV.